This T cell receptor beta chain came from a study of T cell changes during pregnancy in multiple sclerosis. Sequencing was performed with immunoSEQ multiplex PCR; in TCRdb, only in-frame clones are kept and a portion is missing. Of about 66,000 clones in the sample, 91% were seen once. Germline CDR1 SGDLS, CDR2 YYNGEE. Trimming removed 2 bases at V and 8 bases at J, with 14 bases between. The CDR3 spans 14 residues. This clone was recorded only once. The chain carries TRBV9 and TRBJ2-1; maybe TRBD1 (6 bases). The TCR sequence derives from a female donor with multiple sclerosis, enrolled in a pregnancy study. The sample was CD8+ T cells from peripheral blood mononuclear cells, taken before pregnancy. The CDR3 is CASSVTGTYDEQFF. The CDR3 DNA sequence: TGTGCCAGCAGCGTGACAGGTACGTACGATGAGCAGTTCTTC.